This TCR beta chain was captured by sequencing in a study of siplizumab effects on memory and regulatory T cells. This CDR3 comprises 16 residues. Germline V gives CDR1 SGHTA, CDR2 FQGNSA. J lost 4 bases, V lost 1 base, and 2 bases had no gene match. Produced via immunoSEQ multiplex PCR; TCRdb's table is partial and in-frame only. The repertoire holds 90,000 to 120,000 clones, with about 93% as singletons. This sequence joins TRBV7-2 and TRBJ2-1; 12 nucleotides align to TRBD2. The sample consisted of Tregs sorted from blood. The clonotype comes from a human donor in good health. Written as DNA, the CDR3 is TGTGCCAGCAGCTTAGAAGGGACTAGCGGGTACAATGAGCAGTTCTTC. Amino acids: CASSLEGTSGYNEQFF.